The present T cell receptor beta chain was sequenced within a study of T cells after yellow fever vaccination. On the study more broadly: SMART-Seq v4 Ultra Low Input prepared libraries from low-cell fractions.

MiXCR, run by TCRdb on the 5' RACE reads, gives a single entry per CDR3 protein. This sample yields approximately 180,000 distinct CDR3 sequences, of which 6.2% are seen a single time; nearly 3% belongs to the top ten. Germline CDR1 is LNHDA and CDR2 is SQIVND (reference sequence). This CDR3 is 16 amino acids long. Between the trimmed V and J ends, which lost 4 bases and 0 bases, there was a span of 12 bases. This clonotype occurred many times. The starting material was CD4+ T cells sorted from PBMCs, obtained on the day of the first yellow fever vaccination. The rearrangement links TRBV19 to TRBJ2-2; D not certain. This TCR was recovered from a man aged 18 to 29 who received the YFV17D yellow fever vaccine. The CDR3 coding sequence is TGTGCCAGTAGTACCCTGGTAGAAACGAACACCGGGGAGCTGTTTTTT. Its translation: CASSTLVETNTGELFF.